The 21 T cell receptor beta chains below come from one sample, sequenced in a study of T-cell memory formation after mild COVID-19. TCRdb used MiXCR to reprocess the 5' RACE reads, holding one entry per CDR3 protein. The sample consists of hundreds of thousands of distinct CDR3 sequences, about 18% of them appearing once. The sample taken for sequencing was PBMCs or a T cell subset sorted from them (not recorded which). The origin of the receptors is an adult woman who had mild COVID-19 (a few samples of this study predate the infection). Cell type and time point are not known.

The table lists this clonotype with a few counts. V is TRBV2 and J is TRBJ2-1; 9 positions agree with TRBD2. The CDR3 is made up of 17 amino acids. With 3 bases clipped from V and 0 bases from J, the junction kept 6 bases outside the gene matches. CDR1 is SNHLY and CDR2 is FYNNEI in the germline V gene. CDR3 bases: TGTGCCAGCAGTGAGCTGCTAGCGGGGAGCTCCTACAATGAGCAGTTCTTC. Translating it yields CASSELLAGSSYNEQFF.

This clonotype has a count of ten or more. CDR3 protein: CASSPTRTGQGGRNEQFF. For the CDR3, the DNA is TGTGCCAGCTCACCAACCCGGACTGGACAGGGGGGGCGAAATGAGCAGTTCTTC. V gene TRBV18 combines with J gene TRBJ2-1; 10 bases map to TRBD1. The CDR3 is made up of 18 amino acids. Per the germline V gene, CDR1 is KGHSH and CDR2 is LQKENI. V lost 2 bases, J lost 7 bases, and 14 bases stayed unmatched.

This clonotype has just a few counts. Relative to the germline gene, one junction end is altered; a read error may explain this. This chain uses TRBV12-3 or TRBV12-4 with TRBJ1-2; unclear D gene. The CDR3 is 13 residues long. The CDR3 DNA follows: TGTGCCAGCAGTTTGTCCGAGGTTGGTCAGGTCACTTTC. This translates into CASSLSEVGQVTF.

In its sample, this clonotype was seen a few times. The V and J genes are TRBV7-9 and TRBJ1-4, with D perhaps TRBD1 (6 bases). The CDR3 is 16 amino acids. Germline CDR1 reads SEHNR; CDR2 reads FQNEAQ (reference sequence). Trimming stripped 3 bases from V and 5 bases from J, with 16 bases between. The CDR3 loop is CASSLQGGQGNEKLFF. CDR3 DNA: TGTGCCAGCAGCTTGCAAGGGGGTCAGGGAAATGAAAAACTGTTTTTT.

In its sample, this clonotype was seen a few times. The chain employs TRBV7-2 and TRBJ2-3; unclear D gene. The CDR3 sequence is 15 residues long. Germline V gives CDR1 SGHTA, CDR2 FQGNSA. Between the trimmed V and J ends, which lost 3 bases and 6 bases, there was a span of 16 bases. CDR3 amino acids: CASSFAALGHDTQYF. CDR3 in DNA: TGTGCCAGCAGCTTTGCCGCTCTAGGCCACGATACGCAGTATTTT.

The rearrangement joins TRBV24-1 to TRBJ2-1; D remains ambiguous. This CDR3 comprises 16 residues. Trimming shortened V by 4 bases and J by 2 bases, and 14 bases separated the two germline ends. The germline CDR1 and CDR2 sequences are KGHDR and SFDVKD. The CDR3 protein is CATSELGRVTYNEQFF. The CDR3 DNA follows: TGTGCCACCAGTGAACTGGGCCGGGTAACCTACAATGAGCAGTTCTTC.

This clonotype showed up just a few times. The chain joins TRBV4-1 to TRBJ1-5; weak D call: TRBD1 (5 bases). Germline lookup yields CDR1 MGHRA and CDR2 YSYEKL. Trimming took off 3 bases at V and 0 bases at J, with 18 bases between the two ends. CDR3 size: 18 residues. The CDR3 bases are TGCGCCAGCAGCCACCCTCCGACAGCTAGCTTTAGCAATCAGCCCCAGCATTTT. It yields the protein CASSHPPTASFSNQPQHF.

The rearrangement joins TRBV5-4 to TRBJ2-5; tentative D call: TRBD2 (6 bases). Germline CDR1 and CDR2: SGHNT and YYREEE (reference sequence). Trimming took off 1 base at V and 3 bases at J, with 13 bases between the two ends. The CDR3 loop spans 15 amino acids. CDR3 residues: CASSLSGSAEETQYF. CDR3 nucleotide sequence: TGTGCCAGCAGCTTGTCCGGGAGCGCCGAAGAGACCCAGTACTTC.

This rearrangement joins TRBV10-2 to TRBJ2-1; D possibly uses TRBD1 or TRBD2 (5 bases each). CDR1 is WSHSY and CDR2 is SAAADI in the germline V gene. The germline V and J ends were trimmed by 0 bases and 6 bases, with 18 bases remaining between them. This CDR3 has 17 residues. For the CDR3, the DNA is TGCGCCAGCAGTGAGTCGAAGTTAGATGGGGACGGCAATGAGCAGTTCTTC. This gives the protein CASSESKLDGDGNEQFF.

J is TRBJ1-1 and V is TRBV6-5; D call uncertain. The germline V gene encodes CDR1 MNHEY and CDR2 SVGAGI. Trimming removed 2 bases from V and 6 bases from J, with 10 bases in between. This CDR3 spans 13 amino acids. Here the CDR3 reads CASSYRGGPEAFF. The CDR3 DNA reads TGTGCCAGCAGTTACCGAGGAGGCCCTGAAGCTTTCTTT.

This clonotype was seen only a few times. The V gene is TRBV2, the J gene TRBJ1-2; tentative D call: TRBD1 (6 bases). V dropped 0 bases and J dropped 8 bases, with 7 bases sitting between them. Germline values: CDR1 SNHLY, CDR2 FYNNEI. CDR3 length equals 12 residues. The CDR3 region is CASSEAGGGYTF. For the CDR3, the DNA is TGTGCCAGCAGTGAAGCGGGGGGCGGCTACACCTTC.

CDR3 bases: TGTGCCAGCAGCATGACAGGGAATGGAAACACCATATATTTT. It encodes CASSMTGNGNTIYF. This chain links TRBV12-3 or TRBV12-4 with TRBJ1-3, with 7 bases lining up with TRBD1. V lost 6 bases and J lost 3; bases outside the gene matches: 5. The CDR3 covers 14 residues.

The gene calls are TRBV3-1 and TRBJ2-1; 10 nucleotides agree with TRBD2. This CDR3 contains 15 residues. The V gene's germline CDR1 is LGHDT and CDR2 YNNKEL (reference sequence). V was clipped by 4 bases and J by 10 bases; unmatched bases: 10. The CDR3 loop is CASSLKRLAGEEQFF. The CDR3 DNA follows: TGTGCCAGCAGCCTCAAGAGGCTAGCGGGGGAAGAGCAGTTCTTC.

This clonotype was counted only a few times. The gene calls are TRBV24-1 and TRBJ2-1, with no clear D. CDR3 length: 18 amino acids. The V gene's germline CDR1 is KGHDR and CDR2 SFDVKD. V lost 2 bases to trimming and J lost 1 base, with 17 bases between them. CDR3 amino acids: CATSDSMTRTLSYNEQFF. The CDR3 DNA sequence: TGTGCCACCAGTGATTCGATGACTCGGACCCTTTCCTACAATGAGCAGTTCTTC.

This clonotype was detected a few times. This chain joins TRBV11-1 and TRBJ2-7; unclear D gene. The V and J ends lost 6 bases and 1 base respectively, with 7 bases between them. In germline, CDR1 is SGHAT, CDR2 FQDESV (reference sequence). The length of the CDR3 is 12 residues. The chain's CDR3 is CASRNGSYEQYF. DNA for the CDR3: TGTGCCAGCAGAAATGGGTCCTACGAGCAGTACTTC.

This clonotype has a handful of counts. The chain joins TRBV6-2 or TRBV6-3 to TRBJ2-1; 10 bases fit TRBD2. J was trimmed by 7 bases and V by 5 bases; bases with no gene match: 5. The CDR3 consists of 14 residues. Per germline, CDR1 MNHEY and CDR2 SVGEGT. This chain's CDR3 is CASSTGLARNEQFF. The CDR3 DNA reads as TGTGCCAGCAGTACGGGACTAGCGAGAAATGAGCAGTTCTTC.

The table lists this clonotype with a few counts. The gene calls are TRBV2 and TRBJ2-1; D possibly corresponds to TRBD2 (6 bases). CDR1 SNHLY and CDR2 FYNNEI come from the germline V gene. CDR3 length: 14 residues. Between the trimmed V and J ends, which lost 11 bases and 2 bases, there was a span of 16 bases. CDR3 in DNA: TGTGCCTCCCGCGGGGCGGAACCCTACAATGAGCAGTTCTTC. This gives the protein CASRGAEPYNEQFF. Using reference TRBV2 and TRBJ2-1 for the parts outside the CDR3, the full variable domain is EPEVTQTPSHQVTQMGQEVILRCVPISNHLYFYWYRQILGQKVEFLVSFYNNEISEKSEIFDDQFSVERPDGSNFTLKIRSTKLEDSAMYFCASRGAEPYNEQFFGPGTRLTVL.

This clonotype appeared a few times. The chain is built from TRBV5-1 and TRBJ2-1, with 8 bases lining up with TRBD1. The germline CDR1 and CDR2 sequences are SGHRS and YFSETQ. With 5 bases clipped from V and 2 bases from J, the junction kept 6 bases outside the gene matches. The CDR3 consists of 15 residues. The DNA for the CDR3 is TGCGCCAGCAGATTTCCAGGGGGCCCCTACAATGAGCAGTTCTTC. Translated: CASRFPGGPYNEQFF.

As DNA, the CDR3 is TGCGCCAGCAGCCCCGGACAGGTTGGAAACACCATATATTTT. Its protein product is CASSPGQVGNTIYF. The chain joins TRBV5-1 to TRBJ1-3, with 7 bases identical to TRBD1. The CDR3 length is 14 residues. The V and J ends lost 4 bases and 3 bases, in that order; junction bases with no gene match: 4. Germline CDR1 and CDR2: SGHRS and YFSETQ.

This clonotype was seen more than once but under ten times. J is TRBJ2-1 and V is TRBV4-2, with 10 bases identical to TRBD2. This CDR3 is 17 amino acids long. Germline V gene data show CDR1 as LGHNA and CDR2 as YNFKEQ. V was pared by 0 bases and J by 3 bases, with 5 bases of the junction left unmatched. The CDR3 DNA sequence: TGTGCCAGCAGCCAAGACGGACTAGCGGCCCTCTACAATGAGCAGTTCTTC. Translation: CASSQDGLAALYNEQFF.

The chain joins TRBV5-1 to TRBJ1-1, with 11 bases that match TRBD1. V dropped 0 bases and J dropped 1; count of bases not matched to a gene: 2. In germline, CDR1 is SGHRS, CDR2 YFSETQ. The CDR3 covers 16 residues. The CDR3 here is CASSLDGQGANTEAFF. CDR3 DNA: TGCGCCAGCAGCTTGGATGGACAGGGGGCGAACACTGAAGCTTTCTTT.